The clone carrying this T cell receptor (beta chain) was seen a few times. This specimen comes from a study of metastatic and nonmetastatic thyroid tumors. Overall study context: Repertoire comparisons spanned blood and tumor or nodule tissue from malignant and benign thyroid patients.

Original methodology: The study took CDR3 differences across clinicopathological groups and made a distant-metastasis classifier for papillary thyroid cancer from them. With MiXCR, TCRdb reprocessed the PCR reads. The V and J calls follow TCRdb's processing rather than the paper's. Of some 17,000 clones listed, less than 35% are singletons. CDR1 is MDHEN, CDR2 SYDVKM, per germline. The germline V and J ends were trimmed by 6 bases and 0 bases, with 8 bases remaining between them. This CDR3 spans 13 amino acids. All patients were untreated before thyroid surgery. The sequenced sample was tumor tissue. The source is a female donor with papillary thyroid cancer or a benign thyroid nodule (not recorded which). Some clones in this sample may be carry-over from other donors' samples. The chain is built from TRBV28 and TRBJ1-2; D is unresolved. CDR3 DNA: TGTGCCAGCAGCCAAAATGCTAACTATGGCTACACCTTC. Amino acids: CASSQNANYGYTF.